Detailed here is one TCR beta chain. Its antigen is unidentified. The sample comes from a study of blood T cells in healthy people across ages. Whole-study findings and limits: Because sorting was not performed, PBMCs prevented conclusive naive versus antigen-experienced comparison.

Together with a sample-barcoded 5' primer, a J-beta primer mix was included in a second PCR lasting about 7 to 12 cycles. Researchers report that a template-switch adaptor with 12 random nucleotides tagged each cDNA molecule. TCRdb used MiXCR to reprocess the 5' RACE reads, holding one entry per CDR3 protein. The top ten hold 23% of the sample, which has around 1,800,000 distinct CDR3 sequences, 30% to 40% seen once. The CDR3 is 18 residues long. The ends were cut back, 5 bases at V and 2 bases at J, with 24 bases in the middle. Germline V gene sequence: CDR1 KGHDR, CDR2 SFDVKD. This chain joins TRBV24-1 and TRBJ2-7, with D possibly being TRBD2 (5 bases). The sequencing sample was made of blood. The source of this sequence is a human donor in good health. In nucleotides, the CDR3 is TGTGCCACCAGTGGAGGGTCTTGGGGAAATGGCGGAGCCTACGAGCAGTACTTC. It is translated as CATSGGSWGNGGAYEQYF.